What follows are 11 T cell receptor beta chains derived from one specimen sequenced in a study of cytomegalovirus exposure and HLA in healthy donors. PCR was performed using 60 Vbeta and 13 Jbeta primers. TCRdb's table, derived via immunoSEQ multiplex PCR, lists solely in-frame clones and lacks some. The data contain tens of thousands of clones, 65% to 70% of them singletons. Input material: PBMCs. The receptors originated from a man in his forties or fifties in good health and CMV-seropositive.

V and J are TRBV29-1 and TRBJ2-5; a weak D match, TRBD1 (6 bases). TRBJ2-7 explains the end of the DNA better; the J call may be wrong. Germline lookup yields CDR1 SQVTM and CDR2 ANQGSEA. The CDR3 contains 14 residues. CDR3 nucleotides: TGCAGCGTTCTAGGGAGCGTAGGGGGCTACGAGCAGTACTTC. Amino acids: CSVLGSVGGYEQYF.

In its sample, this clone was seen a few times. This chain joins TRBV5-8 and TRBJ1-2, with a possible D match to TRBD1 (5 bases). This CDR3 is built from 14 residues. Trimming stripped 0 bases from V and 7 bases from J, with 13 bases between. Germline V gene sequence: CDR1 SGHTS, CDR2 YDEGEE. CDR3 DNA sequence: TGTGCCAGCAGCTTGGACGCAGGGAGGATTGGCTACACCTTC. It encodes CASSLDAGRIGYTF.

This clone has just a few counts. The chain has TRBV28 and TRBJ2-4, with a possible D match to TRBD1 (5 bases). The CDR3 contains 14 residues. V dropped 5 bases and J dropped 5 bases, with 13 bases sitting between them. Looked up from germline, CDR1 is MDHEN and CDR2 is SYDVKM. The CDR3 region is CASSQGRAQNIQYF. For the CDR3, the DNA is TGTGCCAGCAGTCAGGGCAGGGCCCAAAACATTCAGTACTTC.

In this sample, this clone turned up a few times. This rearrangement joins TRBV28 to TRBJ2-7; D unresolved. In germline, CDR1 is MDHEN, CDR2 SYDVKM. Trimming took off 8 bases at V and 6 bases at J, with 8 bases between the two ends. The CDR3 length is 10 residues. CDR3: CASGPIEQYF. CDR3 sequence (DNA): TGTGCCAGCGGCCCAATCGAGCAGTACTTC.

V and J are TRBV7-8 and TRBJ2-5; possibly TRBD2 for D (5 bases). Per the germline V gene, CDR1 is SGHVS and CDR2 is FQNEAQ. V was clipped by 4 bases and J by 2 bases, with 17 bases between them. There are 16 residues in the CDR3. CDR3 coding DNA: TGTGCCAGCAGCTCACCAGTCCGGGATCCTCAAGAGACCCAGTACTTC. Protein sequence: CASSSPVRDPQETQYF.

The chain carries TRBV19 and TRBJ1-2, with D unresolved. In germline, CDR1 is LNHDA, CDR2 SQIVND (reference sequence). CDR3 length equals 13 residues. Trimming stripped 5 bases from V and 0 bases from J, with 7 bases between. The CDR3 DNA sequence: TGTGCCAGTAGTCGCGGGGCTAACTATGGCTACACCTTC. Translating it yields CASSRGANYGYTF.

The chain joins TRBV5-1 to TRBJ1-1; D unresolved. The CDR3 loop spans 13 amino acids. CDR1 is SGHRS and CDR2 is YFSETQ in the germline V gene. V was pared by 1 base and J by 0 bases, with 4 bases between. Here the CDR3 DNA reads TGCGCCAGCAGCTTGAACTTGAACACTGAAGCTTTCTTT. The encoded protein is CASSLNLNTEAFF.

The chain links TRBV28 to TRBJ1-5; 8 bases fit TRBD1. Germline V lookup: CDR1 MDHEN, CDR2 SYDVKM. Trimming took 4 bases from V and 4 from J; bases not matched to a gene: 3. This CDR3 spans 14 amino acids. In nucleotides, the CDR3 is TGTGCCAGCAGTTCGCGACAGGGGAATCAGCCCCAGCATTTT. This sequence encodes CASSSRQGNQPQHF.

This chain links TRBV5-6 with TRBJ2-6; 8 nucleotides align to TRBD1. The ends lost 4 bases at V and 3 bases at J; junction bases unmatched: 9. From germline, CDR1 is SGHDT and CDR2 YYEEEE. This CDR3 is built from 17 residues. As DNA, the CDR3 is TGTGCCAGCAGCCCTGCAGGGGGCATAGGTGGGGCCAACGTCCTGACTTTC. This codes for CASSPAGGIGGANVLTF.

The chain uses TRBV11-2 and TRBJ2-1; TRBD2 aligns across 15 bases. From germline, CDR1 is SGHAT and CDR2 FQNNGV. This CDR3 region has 18 residues. V lost 4 bases, J lost 1 base, and 5 bases stayed unmatched. CDR3 residues: CASSSDGLAGGSYNEQFF. DNA of the CDR3: TGTGCCAGCAGCTCCGACGGACTAGCGGGGGGGTCCTACAATGAGCAGTTCTTC.

This clone has just a few counts. The V gene is TRBV28, the J gene TRBJ1-1; 8 bases line up with TRBD1. V shed 1 base and J 6 bases; nucleotides not matched to a gene: 7. This CDR3 is 15 amino acids long. Germline assignment: CDR1 MDHEN and CDR2 SYDVKM. CDR3 sequence reads: CASSLFRGLGSEAFF. The CDR3 DNA reads TGTGCCAGCAGTTTATTCAGGGGGCTGGGATCTGAAGCTTTCTTT.